The 25 T cell receptor beta chains reported below all come from one sample, sequenced in a study of identical twins. TCRdb reprocessed the 5' RACE reads via MiXCR and lists one record per CDR3 protein. The sample contains 220,000 or so distinct CDR3 sequences, 7% of which appear only once. These sequences were also reported in another study, on yellow fever vaccine responses in identical twins.

The sample was memory (CD45RO+) T cells sorted from blood. All receptors derive from a woman younger than 35 in good health.

V gene TRBV20-1 combines with J gene TRBJ2-1, with D uncertain. The germline V gene has CDR1 DFQATT and CDR2 SNEGSKA (reference sequence). This CDR3 contains 15 residues. V was trimmed by 3 bases and J by 4 bases, leaving 16 bases between them. The DNA of the CDR3 is TGCAGTGCTAGTGATAAGACAACACGTTACAATGAGCAGTTCTTC. This sequence encodes CSASDKTTRYNEQFF.

The chain is built from TRBV24-1 and TRBJ2-3, with D unresolved. V was clipped by 7 bases and J by 3 bases, with 10 bases between them. CDR1 and CDR2 from the germline V gene are KGHDR and SFDVKD. The CDR3 extends over 13 amino acids. The CDR3 loop is CATRKGRTDTQYF. The DNA for the CDR3 is TGTGCCACCAGGAAAGGGCGGACAGATACGCAGTATTTT.

The V and J genes are TRBV3-1 and TRBJ1-1; no firm D call. Germline CDR1 is LGHDT and CDR2 is YNNKEL (reference sequence). Trimming left V 1 base short and J 6 bases short, with 6 bases between. The CDR3 has 12 residues. The CDR3 protein is CASSQGGSEAFF. The CDR3 DNA is TGTGCCAGCAGCCAAGGGGGATCTGAAGCTTTCTTT.

This clonotype was seen many times. V is TRBV6-2 or TRBV6-3 and J is TRBJ2-7; TRBD2 matches 8 bases. The trim removed 4 bases at V and 9 bases at J, leaving 8 bases unmatched. This CDR3 region has 13 residues. CDR1 is MNHEY, CDR2 SVGEGT, per germline. The CDR3 DNA reads as TGTGCCAGCAGTTTCCCGACTAGCGCACCGCAGTACTTC. This encodes CASSFPTSAPQYF.

This clonotype was seen more than once but under ten times. CDR3 amino acids: CASSLSPGRGRTDTQYF. The CDR3 bases are TGTGCCAGCAGTTTATCTCCTGGGAGGGGGCGCACAGATACGCAGTATTTT. The rearrangement links TRBV27 to TRBJ2-3; the D call may be TRBD1 or TRBD2 (7 bases each). Looked up from germline, CDR1 is MNHEY and CDR2 is SMNVEV (reference sequence). The ends were cut back, 0 bases at V and 1 base at J, with 14 bases in the middle. The CDR3 is 17 amino acids.

The chain uses TRBV7-8 and TRBJ2-4, with 9 bases identical to TRBD1. V shed 1 base and J 2 bases; nucleotides not matched to a gene: 6. Per germline, CDR1 SGHVS and CDR2 FQNEAQ. CDR3 length equals 17 residues. The CDR3 region is CASSLVSGQGSKNIQYF. DNA of the CDR3: TGTGCCAGCAGCTTAGTCTCGGGACAGGGATCCAAAAACATTCAGTACTTC.

By its share, this clonotype is medium-sized. The V call is TRBV12-3 or TRBV12-4, the J call TRBJ1-2; no reliable D call. V lost 5 bases and J lost 4, with 8 bases in between. CDR3 length: 12 residues. The CDR3 here is CASSPESYGYTF. CDR3 DNA sequence: TGTGCCAGCAGTCCCGAGTCCTATGGCTACACCTTC.

V gene TRBV12-3 or TRBV12-4 combines with J gene TRBJ2-5; D is uncertain. The CDR3 is made up of 13 amino acids. V was cut by 2 bases and J by 5 bases, with 9 bases left in between. The CDR3 DNA reads TGTGCCAGCAGTTTATTTTTTGGTGAGACCCAGTACTTC. This encodes CASSLFFGETQYF.

This chain uses TRBV24-1 with TRBJ2-1; D call uncertain. Trimming took 5 bases from V and 2 from J, leaving 6 bases between them. The CDR3 extends over 13 amino acids. Per germline, CDR1 KGHDR and CDR2 SFDVKD. The CDR3 DNA is TGTGCCACCAGTGGGGTACCCTACAATGAGCAGTTCTTC. Protein product: CATSGVPYNEQFF.

This clonotype showed up just a few times. The chain combines TRBV20-1 with TRBJ2-7; D unresolved. Germline V gives CDR1 DFQATT, CDR2 SNEGSKA (reference sequence). The CDR3 contains 12 residues. The ends were cut back, 1 base at V and 1 base at J, with 5 bases in the middle. CDR3 in amino acids: CSARGNSYEQYF. The CDR3 DNA follows: TGCAGTGCTAGAGGTAATTCCTACGAGCAGTACTTC.

This clonotype was counted ten times or more. The chain couples TRBV10-3 to TRBJ1-1, with no clear D. The V and J ends lost 3 bases and 0 bases respectively, with 14 bases between them. The germline gives CDR1 ENHRY, CDR2 SYGVKD. This CDR3 contains 16 residues. The CDR3 loop is CAISDDRVVMNTEAFF. DNA for the CDR3: TGTGCCATCAGTGATGATAGGGTAGTAATGAACACTGAAGCTTTCTTT.

This clonotype was counted ten times or more. The chain is built from TRBV11-2 and TRBJ1-1, with D possibly being TRBD1 (5 bases). This CDR3 region has 12 residues. The germline V gene encodes CDR1 SGHAT and CDR2 FQNNGV. V was clipped by 6 bases and J by 1 base, with 6 bases between them. The CDR3 region is CASRQGNTEAFF. The CDR3 nucleotides are TGTGCCAGCAGGCAGGGGAACACTGAAGCTTTCTTT.

V gene TRBV25-1 combines with J gene TRBJ1-1, with TRBD1 matching over 10 bases. V gave up 5 bases and J gave up 9 bases; unmatched junction bases: 3. Germline lookup yields CDR1 MGHDK and CDR2 SYGVNS. The CDR3 is 12 residues long. CDR3: CASSPGQGKAFF. The CDR3 DNA sequence: TGTGCCAGCAGTCCGGGACAGGGGAAAGCTTTCTTT.

CDR3 coding DNA: TGTGCCAGCAGTTTTCAGGGGGGCACCTACGAGCAGTACTTC. Translated, it gives CASSFQGGTYEQYF. The chain carries TRBV5-8 and TRBJ2-7; tentative D call: TRBD1 (7 bases). Germline CDR1 reads SGHTS; CDR2 reads YDEGEE. This CDR3 is built from 14 residues. V lost 5 bases and J 2 bases, leaving 14 bases between the germline ends.

At least ten counts were recorded for this clonotype. CDR3 region: CASSQGPGPTGGYTF. As DNA, the CDR3 is TGCGCCAGCAGCCAAGGACCGGGGCCCACTGGCGGCTACACCTTC. This sequence joins TRBV5-1 and TRBJ1-2; D might be TRBD1 (5 bases). Germline values: CDR1 SGHRS, CDR2 YFSETQ. CDR3 length: 15 amino acids. With 4 bases removed from V and 8 bases from J, the gap between germline ends came to 21 bases.

This clonotype has a handful of counts. This chain joins TRBV13 and TRBJ2-7; D may match TRBD1 or TRBD2 (5 bases each). Germline V gene lookup returns CDR1 PRHDT and CDR2 FYEKMQ (reference sequence). V was shortened by 4 bases and J by 2 bases, with 12 bases between the two germline ends. The CDR3 covers 14 residues. CDR3 residues: CASSYWDGTYEQYF. Here the CDR3 DNA reads TGTGCCAGCAGCTATTGGGACGGAACCTACGAGCAGTACTTC.

This clonotype was counted between two and nine times. This rearrangement joins TRBV11-3 to TRBJ2-7; D not resolved. This CDR3 spans 16 amino acids. The germline V and J ends were trimmed by 1 base and 4 bases, with 17 bases remaining between them. Germline CDR1 is SGHNT and CDR2 is YENEEA. CDR3 in DNA: TGTGCCAGCAGCTTAGTTGATTGGTATCACGGTTACGAGCAGTACTTC. Its protein product is CASSLVDWYHGYEQYF.

This clonotype was detected many times. The chain joins TRBV29-1 to TRBJ2-5; 11 bases map to TRBD1. The CDR3 extends over 17 amino acids. Looked up from germline, CDR1 is SQVTM and CDR2 is ANQGSEA. The junction had 14 bases not matched to a gene; V was cut back by 3 bases and J by 5 bases. The CDR3 spells CSVDPSLRTGGSETQYF. The DNA of the CDR3 is TGCAGCGTTGACCCCTCATTAAGGACAGGGGGCAGTGAGACCCAGTACTTC.

This clonotype turned up a few times. The rearrangement uses TRBV28 and TRBJ2-7; D call uncertain. The germline gives CDR1 MDHEN, CDR2 SYDVKM. Trimming took off 6 bases at V and 9 bases at J, with 18 bases between the two ends. The CDR3 consists of 13 residues. As DNA, the CDR3 is TGTGCCAGCAGCTCCGGACCGTCGAGGCGGCAGTACGTC. Translation: CASSSGPSRRQYV.

Many counts were recorded for this clonotype. The CDR3 reads CASRNTVNTEAFF. The CDR3 DNA is TGCGCCAGCAGAAACACAGTGAACACTGAAGCTTTCTTT. This chain joins TRBV5-1 and TRBJ1-1; D remains unclear. V was shortened by 5 bases and J by 0 bases, with 8 bases between the two germline ends. Germline CDR1 and CDR2: SGHRS and YFSETQ. This CDR3 has 13 amino acids.

The chain uses TRBV11-3 and TRBJ2-1; maybe TRBD2 (6 bases). CDR1 is SGHNT and CDR2 is YENEEA in the germline V gene. There are 16 residues in the CDR3. Trimming stripped 1 base from V and 0 bases from J, with 10 bases between. The CDR3 protein is CASSLAGEFSYNEQFF. In DNA form, the CDR3 reads TGTGCCAGCAGCTTAGCGGGAGAGTTCTCCTACAATGAGCAGTTCTTC.

The V gene is TRBV4-1, the J gene TRBJ2-7, with 7 bases fitting TRBD2. J gave up 1 base and V 1 base, and 4 bases lay outside the gene matches. The CDR3 totals 15 residues. Germline CDR1 reads MGHRA; CDR2 reads YSYEKL. The CDR3 spells CASSQGLAASYEQYV. The CDR3 nucleotides read TGCGCCAGCAGCCAAGGGCTAGCGGCTTCCTACGAGCAGTACGTC.

The chain links TRBV9 to TRBJ2-2, with TRBD2 matching 11 bases. The CDR3 runs to 16 residues. Germline V gives CDR1 SGDLS, CDR2 YYNGEE. J was trimmed by 4 bases and V by 4 bases; bases with no gene match: 6. The CDR3: CASSLTSGSSTGELFF. CDR3 nucleotide sequence: TGTGCCAGCAGCCTTACTAGCGGGAGTTCCACCGGGGAGCTGTTTTTT. The whole variable domain, remainder taken from reference TRBV9 and TRBJ2-2, is DSGVTQTPKHLITATGQRVTLRCSPRSGDLSVYWYQQSLDQGLQFLIQYYNGEERAKGNILERFSAQQFPDLHSELNLSSLELGDSALYFCASSLTSGSSTGELFFGEGSRLTVL.

This chain's CDR3 is CSAREGGRDYEQYF. Here the CDR3 DNA reads TGCAGTGCTAGAGAGGGCGGGAGAGACTACGAGCAGTACTTC. This chain uses TRBV20-1 with TRBJ2-7, with 7 bases matching TRBD2. Germline values: CDR1 DFQATT, CDR2 SNEGSKA (reference sequence). Trimming removed 0 bases from V and 3 bases from J; junction bases left unmatched: 5. The CDR3 loop spans 14 amino acids.

J is TRBJ2-1 and V is TRBV28; 10 bases are a match to TRBD2. The CDR3 is 15 residues long. With V trimmed by 5 bases and J by 5 bases, 6 bases remained unmatched. The germline V gene encodes CDR1 MDHEN and CDR2 SYDVKM. The CDR3 sequence: CASSPSGRGNNEQFF. The CDR3 DNA reads as TGTGCCAGCAGTCCGAGCGGGAGGGGTAACAATGAGCAGTTCTTC.